This T cell receptor (beta chain) was documented in a study of T cell repertoires in cytomegalovirus infection. Turning to the study itself: Well-studied HLA-B-restricted CMV epitopes were used in the study alongside recently identified HLA-C-restricted ones. General observations from the study: Using cumulative public TCR beta family frequency, the authors identified those who carried CMV together with the relevant HLA. CMV-specific TCR beta clonotypes restricted by HLA-C dominated the ex vivo response.

This clonotype was seen only a few times. The antigen is undetermined. TCRdb redid the calling of the reads with MiXCR, one entry per CDR3 protein. The data hold roughly 800,000 distinct CDR3 sequences, with 25% to 35% observed a single time. The V and J ends lost 0 bases and 6 bases, in that order; junction bases with no gene match: 8. This CDR3 region has 16 residues. The V gene's germline CDR1 is MNHEY and CDR2 SVGAGI. The receptor comes from a human donor in good health (CMV status not recorded). Some clones in this sample may be carry-over from other donors' samples. The specimen was cultured CD8+ T cells from PBMCs, collected from culture after CMV antigen stimulation. The rearrangement uses TRBV6-5 and TRBJ2-3, with 8 bases aligning to TRBD2. The CDR3 sequence is CASSYSGGSGGDTQYF. CDR3 bases: TGTGCCAGCAGTTACTCAGGGGGATCGGGGGGGGATACGCAGTATTTT.